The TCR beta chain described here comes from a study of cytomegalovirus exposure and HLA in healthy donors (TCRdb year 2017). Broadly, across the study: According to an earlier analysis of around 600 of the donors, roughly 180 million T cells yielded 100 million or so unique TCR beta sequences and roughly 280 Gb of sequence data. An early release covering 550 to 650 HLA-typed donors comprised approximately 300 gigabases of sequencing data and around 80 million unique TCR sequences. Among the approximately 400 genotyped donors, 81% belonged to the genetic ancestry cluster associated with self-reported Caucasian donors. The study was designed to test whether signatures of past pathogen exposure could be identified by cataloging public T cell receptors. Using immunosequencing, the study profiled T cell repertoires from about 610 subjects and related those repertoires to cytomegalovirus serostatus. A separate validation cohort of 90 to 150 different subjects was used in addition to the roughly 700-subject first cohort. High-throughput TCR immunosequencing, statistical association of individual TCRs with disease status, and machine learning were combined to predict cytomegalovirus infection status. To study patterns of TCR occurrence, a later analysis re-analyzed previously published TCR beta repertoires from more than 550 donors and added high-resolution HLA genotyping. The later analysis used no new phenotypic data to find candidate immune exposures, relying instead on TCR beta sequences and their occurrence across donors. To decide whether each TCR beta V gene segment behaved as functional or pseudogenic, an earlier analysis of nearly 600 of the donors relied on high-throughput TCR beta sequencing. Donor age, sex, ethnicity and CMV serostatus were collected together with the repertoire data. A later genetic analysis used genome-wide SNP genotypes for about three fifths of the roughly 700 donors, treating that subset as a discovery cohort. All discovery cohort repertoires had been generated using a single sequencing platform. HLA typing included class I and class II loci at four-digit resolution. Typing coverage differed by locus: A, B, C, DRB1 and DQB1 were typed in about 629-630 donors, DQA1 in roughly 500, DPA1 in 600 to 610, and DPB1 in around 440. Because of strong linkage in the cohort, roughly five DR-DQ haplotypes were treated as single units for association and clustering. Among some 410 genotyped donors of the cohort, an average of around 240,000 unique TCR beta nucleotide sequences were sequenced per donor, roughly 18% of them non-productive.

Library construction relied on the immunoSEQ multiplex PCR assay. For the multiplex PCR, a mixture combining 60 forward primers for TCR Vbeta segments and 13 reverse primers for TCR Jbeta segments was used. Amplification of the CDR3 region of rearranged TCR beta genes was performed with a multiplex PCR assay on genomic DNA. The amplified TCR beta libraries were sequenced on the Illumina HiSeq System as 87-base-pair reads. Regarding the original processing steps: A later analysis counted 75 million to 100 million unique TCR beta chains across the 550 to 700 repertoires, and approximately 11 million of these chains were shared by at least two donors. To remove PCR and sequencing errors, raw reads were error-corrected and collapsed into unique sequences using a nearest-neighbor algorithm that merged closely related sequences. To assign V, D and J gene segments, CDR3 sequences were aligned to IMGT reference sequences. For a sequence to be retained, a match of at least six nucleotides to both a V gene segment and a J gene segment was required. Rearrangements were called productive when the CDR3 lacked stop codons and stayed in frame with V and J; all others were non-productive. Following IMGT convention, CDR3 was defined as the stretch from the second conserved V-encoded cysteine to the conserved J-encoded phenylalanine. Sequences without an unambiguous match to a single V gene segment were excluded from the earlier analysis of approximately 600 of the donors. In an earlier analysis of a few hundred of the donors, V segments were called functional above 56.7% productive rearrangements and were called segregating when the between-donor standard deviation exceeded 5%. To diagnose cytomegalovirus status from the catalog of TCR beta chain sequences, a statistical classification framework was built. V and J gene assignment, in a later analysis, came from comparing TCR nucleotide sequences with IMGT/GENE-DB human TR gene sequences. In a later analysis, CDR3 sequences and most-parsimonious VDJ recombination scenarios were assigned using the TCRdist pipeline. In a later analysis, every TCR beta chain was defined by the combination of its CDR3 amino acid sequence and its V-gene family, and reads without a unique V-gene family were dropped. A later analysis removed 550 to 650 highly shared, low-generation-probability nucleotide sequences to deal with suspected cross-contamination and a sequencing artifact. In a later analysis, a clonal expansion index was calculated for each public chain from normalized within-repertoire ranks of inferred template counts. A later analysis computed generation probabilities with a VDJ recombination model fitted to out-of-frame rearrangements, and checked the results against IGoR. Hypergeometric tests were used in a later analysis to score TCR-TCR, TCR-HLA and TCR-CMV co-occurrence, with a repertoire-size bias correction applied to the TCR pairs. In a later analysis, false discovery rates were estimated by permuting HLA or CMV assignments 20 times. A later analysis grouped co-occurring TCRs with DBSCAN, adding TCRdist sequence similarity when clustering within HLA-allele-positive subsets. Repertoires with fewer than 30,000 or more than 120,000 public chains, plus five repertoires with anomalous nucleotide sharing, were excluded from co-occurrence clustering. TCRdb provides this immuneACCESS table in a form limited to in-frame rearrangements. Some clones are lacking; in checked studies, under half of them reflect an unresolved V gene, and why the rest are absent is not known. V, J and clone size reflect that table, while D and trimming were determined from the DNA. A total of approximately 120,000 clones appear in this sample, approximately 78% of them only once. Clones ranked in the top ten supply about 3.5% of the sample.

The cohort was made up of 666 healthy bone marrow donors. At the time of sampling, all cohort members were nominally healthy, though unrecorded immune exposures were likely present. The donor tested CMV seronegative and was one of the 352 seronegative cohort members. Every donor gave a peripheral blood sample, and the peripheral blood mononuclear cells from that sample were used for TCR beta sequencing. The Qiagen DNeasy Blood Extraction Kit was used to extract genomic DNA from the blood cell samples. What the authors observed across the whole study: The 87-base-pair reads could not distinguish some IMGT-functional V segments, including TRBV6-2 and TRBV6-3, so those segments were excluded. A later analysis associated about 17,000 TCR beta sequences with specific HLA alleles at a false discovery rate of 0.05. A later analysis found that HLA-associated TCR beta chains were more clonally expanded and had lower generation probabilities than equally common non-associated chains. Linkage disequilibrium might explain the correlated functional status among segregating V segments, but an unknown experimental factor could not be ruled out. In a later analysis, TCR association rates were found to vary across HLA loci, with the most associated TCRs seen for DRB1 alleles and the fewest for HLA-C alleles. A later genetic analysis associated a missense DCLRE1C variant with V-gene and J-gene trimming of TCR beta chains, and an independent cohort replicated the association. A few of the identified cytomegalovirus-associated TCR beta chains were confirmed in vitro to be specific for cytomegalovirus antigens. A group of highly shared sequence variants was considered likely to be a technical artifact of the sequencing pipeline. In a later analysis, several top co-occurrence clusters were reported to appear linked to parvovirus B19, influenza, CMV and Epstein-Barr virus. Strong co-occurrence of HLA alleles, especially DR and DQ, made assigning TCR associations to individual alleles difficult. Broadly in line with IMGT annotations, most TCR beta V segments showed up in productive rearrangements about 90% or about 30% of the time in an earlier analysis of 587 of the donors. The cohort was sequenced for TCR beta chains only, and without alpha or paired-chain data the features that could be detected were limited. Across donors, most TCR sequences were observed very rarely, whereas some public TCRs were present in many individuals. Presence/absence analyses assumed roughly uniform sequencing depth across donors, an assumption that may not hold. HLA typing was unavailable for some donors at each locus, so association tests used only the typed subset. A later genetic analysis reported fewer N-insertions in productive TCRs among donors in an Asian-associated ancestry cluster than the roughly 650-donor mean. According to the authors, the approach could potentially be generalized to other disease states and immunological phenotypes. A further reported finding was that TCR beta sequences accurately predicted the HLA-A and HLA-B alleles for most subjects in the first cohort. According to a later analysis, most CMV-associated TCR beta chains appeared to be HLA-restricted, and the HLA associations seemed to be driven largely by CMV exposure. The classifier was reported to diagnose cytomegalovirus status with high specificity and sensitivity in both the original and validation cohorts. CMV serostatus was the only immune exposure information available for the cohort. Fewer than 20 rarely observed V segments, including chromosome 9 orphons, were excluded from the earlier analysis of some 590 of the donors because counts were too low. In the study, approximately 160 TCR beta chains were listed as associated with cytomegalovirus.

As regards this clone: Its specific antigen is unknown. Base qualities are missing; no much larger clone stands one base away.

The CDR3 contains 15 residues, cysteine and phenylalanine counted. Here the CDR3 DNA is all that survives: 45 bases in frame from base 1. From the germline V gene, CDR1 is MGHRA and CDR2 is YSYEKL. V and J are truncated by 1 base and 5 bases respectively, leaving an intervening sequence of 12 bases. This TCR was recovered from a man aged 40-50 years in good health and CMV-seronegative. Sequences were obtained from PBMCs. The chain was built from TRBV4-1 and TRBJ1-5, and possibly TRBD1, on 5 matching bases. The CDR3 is CASSQGGRGDQPQHF. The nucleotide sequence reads TGCGCCAGCAGCCAAGGAGGTCGGGGGGATCAGCCCCAGCATTTT.